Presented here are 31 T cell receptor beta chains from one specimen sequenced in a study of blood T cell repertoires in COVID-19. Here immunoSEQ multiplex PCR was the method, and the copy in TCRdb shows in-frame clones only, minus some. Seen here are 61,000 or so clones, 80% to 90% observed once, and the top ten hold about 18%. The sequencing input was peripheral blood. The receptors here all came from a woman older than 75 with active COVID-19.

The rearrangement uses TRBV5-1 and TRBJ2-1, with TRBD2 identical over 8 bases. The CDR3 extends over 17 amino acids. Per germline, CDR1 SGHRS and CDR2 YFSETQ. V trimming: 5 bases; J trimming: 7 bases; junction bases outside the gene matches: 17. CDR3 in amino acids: CASSSPLAGKSVNEQFF. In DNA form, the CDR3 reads TGCGCCAGCAGTTCACCTTTAGCGGGGAAATCGGTTAATGAGCAGTTCTTC.

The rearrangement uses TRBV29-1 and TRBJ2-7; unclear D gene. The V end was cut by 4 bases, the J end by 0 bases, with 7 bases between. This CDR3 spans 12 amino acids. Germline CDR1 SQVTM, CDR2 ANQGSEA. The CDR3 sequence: CSVGGNSYEQYF. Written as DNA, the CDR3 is TGCAGCGTTGGTGGCAACTCCTACGAGCAGTACTTC.

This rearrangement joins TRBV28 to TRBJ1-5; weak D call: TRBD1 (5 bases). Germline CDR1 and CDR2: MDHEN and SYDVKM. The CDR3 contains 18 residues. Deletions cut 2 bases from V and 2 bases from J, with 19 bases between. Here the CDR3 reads CASSLGWRAGSRNQPQHF. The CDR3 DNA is TGTGCCAGCAGTTTAGGATGGAGGGCAGGGAGTCGCAATCAGCCCCAGCATTTT.

The CDR3 region is CASSSEPSGTSTDTQYF. The CDR3 DNA is TGCGCCAGCAGCTCCGAACCTAGCGGGACTAGCACAGATACGCAGTATTTT. The rearrangement uses TRBV5-1 and TRBJ2-3; 9 bases line up with TRBD2. This CDR3 contains 17 residues. Germline V gene sequence: CDR1 SGHRS, CDR2 YFSETQ. J was trimmed by 0 bases and V by 3 bases; bases with no gene match: 8. The full variable domain, in which reference TRBV5-1 and TRBJ2-3 provide the parts outside the CDR3, is KAGVTQTPRYLIKTRGQQVTLSCSPISGHRSVSWYQQTPGQGLQFLFEYFSETQRNKGNFPGRFSGRQFSNSRSEMNVSTLELGDSALYLCASSSEPSGTSTDTQYFGPGTRLTVL.

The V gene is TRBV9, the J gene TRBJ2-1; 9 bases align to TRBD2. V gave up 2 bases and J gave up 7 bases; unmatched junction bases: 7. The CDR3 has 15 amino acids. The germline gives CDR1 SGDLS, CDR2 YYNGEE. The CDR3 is CASSVLAGRGNEQFF. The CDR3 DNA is TGTGCCAGCAGCGTCCTAGCGGGGCGGGGGAATGAGCAGTTCTTC.

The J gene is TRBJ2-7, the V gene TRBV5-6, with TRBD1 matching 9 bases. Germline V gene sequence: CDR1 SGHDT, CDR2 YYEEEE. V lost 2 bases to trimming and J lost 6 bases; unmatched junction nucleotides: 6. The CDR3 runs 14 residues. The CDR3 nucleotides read TGTGCCAGCAGCTTTAACAGGGGGCAGGGCGAGCAGTACTTC. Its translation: CASSFNRGQGEQYF. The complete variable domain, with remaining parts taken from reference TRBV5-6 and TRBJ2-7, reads DAGVTQSPTHLIKTRGQQVTLRCSPKSGHDTVSWYQQALGQGPQFIFQYYEEEERQRGNFPDRFSGHQFPNYSSELNVNALLLGDSALYLCASSFNRGQGEQYFGPGTRLTVT.

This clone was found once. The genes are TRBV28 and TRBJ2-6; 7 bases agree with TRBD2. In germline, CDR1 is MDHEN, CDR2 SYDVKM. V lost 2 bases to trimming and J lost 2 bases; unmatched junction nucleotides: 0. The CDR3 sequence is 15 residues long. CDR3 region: CASSLGGAGANVLTF. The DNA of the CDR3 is TGTGCCAGCAGTTTAGGGGGGGCTGGGGCCAACGTCCTGACTTTC. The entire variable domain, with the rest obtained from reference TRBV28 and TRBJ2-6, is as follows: DVKVTQSSRYLVKRTGEKVFLECVQDMDHENMFWYRQDPGLGLRLIYFSYDVKMKEKGDIPEGYSVSREKKERFSLILESASTNQTSMYLCASSLGGAGANVLTFGAGSRLTVL.

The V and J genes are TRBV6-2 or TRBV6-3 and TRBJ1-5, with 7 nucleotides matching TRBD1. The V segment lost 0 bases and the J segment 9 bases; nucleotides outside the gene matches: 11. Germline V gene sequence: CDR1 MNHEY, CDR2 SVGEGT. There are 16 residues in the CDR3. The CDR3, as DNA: TGTGCCAGCAGTTACTCGACGGGACAGCCCCAGGGGCCCCAGCATTTT. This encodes CASSYSTGQPQGPQHF.

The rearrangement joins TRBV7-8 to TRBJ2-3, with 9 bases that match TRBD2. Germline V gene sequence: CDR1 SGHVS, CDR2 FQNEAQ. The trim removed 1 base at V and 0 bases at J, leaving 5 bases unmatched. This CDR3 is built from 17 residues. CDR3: CASSLDSGLASTDTQYF. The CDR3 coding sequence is TGTGCCAGCAGCTTAGACTCGGGACTAGCTAGCACAGATACGCAGTATTTT.

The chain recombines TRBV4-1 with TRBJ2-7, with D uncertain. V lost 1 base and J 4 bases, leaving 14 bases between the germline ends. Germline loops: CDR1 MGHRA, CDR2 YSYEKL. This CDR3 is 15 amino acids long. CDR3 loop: CASSQAALTRYEQYF. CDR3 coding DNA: TGCGCCAGCAGCCAAGCCGCCCTCACAAGATACGAGCAGTACTTC.

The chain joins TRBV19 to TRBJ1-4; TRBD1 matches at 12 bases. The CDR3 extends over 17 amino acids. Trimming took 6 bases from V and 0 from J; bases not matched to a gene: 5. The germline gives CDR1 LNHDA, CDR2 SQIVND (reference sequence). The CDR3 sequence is CASRGDRGHTTNEKLFF. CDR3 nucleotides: TGTGCCAGTAGAGGGGACAGGGGGCACACAACTAATGAAAAACTGTTTTTT.

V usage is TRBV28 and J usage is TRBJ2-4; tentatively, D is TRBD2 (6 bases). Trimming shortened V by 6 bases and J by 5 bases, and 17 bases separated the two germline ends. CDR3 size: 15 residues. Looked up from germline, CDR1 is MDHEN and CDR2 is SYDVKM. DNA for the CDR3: TGTGCCAGCAGCCCCTATGCCGGGACTCAAAACATTCAGTACTTC. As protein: CASSPYAGTQNIQYF.

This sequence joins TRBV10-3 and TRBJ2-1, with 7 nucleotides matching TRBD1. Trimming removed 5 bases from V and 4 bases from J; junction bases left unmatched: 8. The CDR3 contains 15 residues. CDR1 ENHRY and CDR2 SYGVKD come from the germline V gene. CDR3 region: CAISQTGENYNEQFF. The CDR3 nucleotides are TGTGCCATCAGTCAAACAGGGGAGAATTACAATGAGCAGTTCTTC.

The CDR3 reads CASSPALKNWTVNTEAFF. As DNA, the CDR3 is TGTGCCAGCAGCCCCGCGCTTAAAAATTGGACAGTGAACACTGAAGCTTTCTTT. This chain connects TRBV3-1 (or the pseudogene TRBV3-2) to TRBJ1-1, with a possible D match to TRBD1 (6 bases). CDR3 length equals 18 residues. Trimming shortened V by 4 bases and J by 0 bases, and 21 bases separated the two germline ends. Germline CDR1 and CDR2: LGHDT and YNNKEL (reference sequence).

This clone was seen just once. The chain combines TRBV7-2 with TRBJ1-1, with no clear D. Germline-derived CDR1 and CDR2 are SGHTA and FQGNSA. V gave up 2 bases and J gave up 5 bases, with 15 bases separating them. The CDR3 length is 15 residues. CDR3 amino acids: CASSLYGQPGTEAFF. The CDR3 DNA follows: TGTGCCAGCAGCTTATACGGCCAACCCGGGACTGAAGCTTTCTTT.

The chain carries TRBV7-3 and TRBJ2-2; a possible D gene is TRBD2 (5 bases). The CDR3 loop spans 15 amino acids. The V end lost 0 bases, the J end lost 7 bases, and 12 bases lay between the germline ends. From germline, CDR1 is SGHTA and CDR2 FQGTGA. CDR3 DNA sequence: TGTGCCAGCAGCTTAACTACGATGGGGAGCGGGGAGCTGTTTTTT. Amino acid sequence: CASSLTTMGSGELFF.

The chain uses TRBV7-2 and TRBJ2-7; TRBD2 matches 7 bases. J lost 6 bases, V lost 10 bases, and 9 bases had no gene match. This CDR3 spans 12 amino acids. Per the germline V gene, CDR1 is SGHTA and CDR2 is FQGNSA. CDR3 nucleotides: TGTGCCACTAGGGGCGGGGGTCGCGAGCAGTACTTC. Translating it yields CATRGGGREQYF.

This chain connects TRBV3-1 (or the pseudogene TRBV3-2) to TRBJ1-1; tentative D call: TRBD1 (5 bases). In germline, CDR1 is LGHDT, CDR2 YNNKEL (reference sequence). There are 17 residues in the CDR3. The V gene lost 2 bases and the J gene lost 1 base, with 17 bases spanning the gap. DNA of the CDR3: TGTGCCAGCAGCCAATCTCCCTCGGGGGGTTGGAACACTGAAGCTTTCTTT. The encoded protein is CASSQSPSGGWNTEAFF.

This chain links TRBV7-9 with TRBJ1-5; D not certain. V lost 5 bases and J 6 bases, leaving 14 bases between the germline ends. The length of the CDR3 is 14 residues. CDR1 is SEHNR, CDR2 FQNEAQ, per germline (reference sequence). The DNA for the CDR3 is TGTGCCAGCAGCGACCAACGGAGGCCTCAGCCCCAGCATTTT. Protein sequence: CASSDQRRPQPQHF.

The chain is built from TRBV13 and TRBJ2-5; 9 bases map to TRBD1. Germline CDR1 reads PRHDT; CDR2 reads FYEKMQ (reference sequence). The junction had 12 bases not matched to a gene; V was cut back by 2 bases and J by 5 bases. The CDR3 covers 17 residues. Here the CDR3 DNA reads TGTGCCAGCAGCTTATCCGGGACAGGGATCTTTACGGAGACCCAGTACTTC. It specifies CASSLSGTGIFTETQYF.

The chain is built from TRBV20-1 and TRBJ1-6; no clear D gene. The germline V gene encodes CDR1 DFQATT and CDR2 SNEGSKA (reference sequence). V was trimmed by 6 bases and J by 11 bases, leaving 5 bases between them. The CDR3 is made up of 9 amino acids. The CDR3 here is CSARPPLHF. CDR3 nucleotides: TGCAGTGCCAGGCCACCCCTCCACTTT.

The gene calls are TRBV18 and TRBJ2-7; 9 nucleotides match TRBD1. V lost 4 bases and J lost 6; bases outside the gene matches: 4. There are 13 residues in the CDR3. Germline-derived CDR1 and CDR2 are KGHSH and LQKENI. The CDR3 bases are TGTGCCAGCTCACGGGACAGGGTGGGCGAGCAGTACTTC. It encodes CASSRDRVGEQYF.

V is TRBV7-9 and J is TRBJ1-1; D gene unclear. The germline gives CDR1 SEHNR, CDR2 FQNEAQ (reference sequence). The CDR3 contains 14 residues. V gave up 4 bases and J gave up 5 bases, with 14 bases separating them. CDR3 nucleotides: TGTGCCAGCAGCTCACGGCTACCGAGGACTGAAGCTTTCTTT. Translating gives CASSSRLPRTEAFF.

The CDR3 is CSVAQGGGAVSYEQYF. The DNA for the CDR3 is TGCAGCGTCGCCCAGGGCGGGGGGGCCGTCTCCTACGAGCAGTACTTC. This chain uses TRBV29-1 with TRBJ2-7, with 9 bases identical to TRBD2. Per the germline V gene, CDR1 is SQVTM and CDR2 is ANQGSEA. After removal of 6 bases from V and 0 bases from J, the junction contained 12 bases not matched to a gene. The CDR3 contains 16 residues.

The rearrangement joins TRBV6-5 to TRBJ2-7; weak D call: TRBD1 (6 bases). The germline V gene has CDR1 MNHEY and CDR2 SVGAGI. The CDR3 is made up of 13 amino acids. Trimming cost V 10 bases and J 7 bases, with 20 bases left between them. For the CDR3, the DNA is TGTGCCACTCAAGGGGGTGGTCTGGGTGAGCAGTACTTC. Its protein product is CATQGGGLGEQYF.

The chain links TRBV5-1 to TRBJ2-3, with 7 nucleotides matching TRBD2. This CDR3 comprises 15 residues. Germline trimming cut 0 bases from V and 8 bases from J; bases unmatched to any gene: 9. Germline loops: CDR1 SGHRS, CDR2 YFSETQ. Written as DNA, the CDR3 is TGCGCCAGCAGCTTGGTCGTAAGCGGGGAAGGTACGCAGTATTTT. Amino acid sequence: CASSLVVSGEGTQYF.

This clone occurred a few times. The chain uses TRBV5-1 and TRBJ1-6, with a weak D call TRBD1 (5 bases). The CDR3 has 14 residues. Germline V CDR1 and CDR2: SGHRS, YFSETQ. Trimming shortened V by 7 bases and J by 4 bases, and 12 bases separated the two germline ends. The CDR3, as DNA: TGCGCCAGCCAACGGGACTGGTATAATTCACCCCTCCACTTT. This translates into CASQRDWYNSPLHF.

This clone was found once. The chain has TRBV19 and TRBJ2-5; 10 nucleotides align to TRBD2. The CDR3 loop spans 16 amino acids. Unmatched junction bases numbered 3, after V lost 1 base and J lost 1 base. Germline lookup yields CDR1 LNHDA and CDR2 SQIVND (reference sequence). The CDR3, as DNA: TGTGCCAGTAGTATAGGTAGCGGGGGGACCCAAGAGACCCAGTACTTC. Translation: CASSIGSGGTQETQYF. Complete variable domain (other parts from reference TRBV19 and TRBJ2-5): DGGITQSPKYLFRKEGQNVTLSCEQNLNHDAMYWYRQDPGQGLRLIYYSQIVNDFQKGDIAEGYSVSREKKESFPLTVTSAQKNPTAFYLCASSIGSGGTQETQYFGPGTRLLVL.

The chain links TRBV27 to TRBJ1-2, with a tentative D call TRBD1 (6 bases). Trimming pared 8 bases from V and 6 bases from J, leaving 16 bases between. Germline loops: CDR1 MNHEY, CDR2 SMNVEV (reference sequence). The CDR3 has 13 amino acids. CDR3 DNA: TGTGCCAGCGGGGGCCAGGGACTACATGGCTACACCTTC. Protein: CASGGQGLHGYTF.

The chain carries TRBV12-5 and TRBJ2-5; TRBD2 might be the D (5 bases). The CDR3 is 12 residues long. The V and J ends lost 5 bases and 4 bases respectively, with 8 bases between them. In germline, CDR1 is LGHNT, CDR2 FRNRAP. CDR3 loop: CASGSGLETQYF. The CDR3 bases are TGTGCTAGTGGTAGCGGTTTAGAGACCCAGTACTTC.

The chain's CDR3 is CASSVDGRGAQPQHF. The CDR3 DNA follows: TGTGCCAGCAGCGTAGACGGCAGGGGAGCTCAGCCCCAGCATTTT. The chain is built from TRBV9 and TRBJ1-5; D possibly corresponds to TRBD1 (6 bases). V lost 0 bases to trimming and J lost 6 bases, with 13 bases between them. CDR3 size: 15 residues. Germline values: CDR1 SGDLS, CDR2 YYNGEE.